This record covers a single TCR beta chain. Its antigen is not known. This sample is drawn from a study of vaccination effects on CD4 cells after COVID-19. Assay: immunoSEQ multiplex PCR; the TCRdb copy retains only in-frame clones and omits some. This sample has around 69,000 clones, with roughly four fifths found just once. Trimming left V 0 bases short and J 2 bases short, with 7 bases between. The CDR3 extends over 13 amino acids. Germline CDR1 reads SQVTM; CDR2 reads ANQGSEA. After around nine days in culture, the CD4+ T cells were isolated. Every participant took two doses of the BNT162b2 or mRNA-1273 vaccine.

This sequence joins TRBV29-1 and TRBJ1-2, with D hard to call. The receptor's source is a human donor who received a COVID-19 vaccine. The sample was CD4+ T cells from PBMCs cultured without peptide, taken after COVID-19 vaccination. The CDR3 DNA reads TGCAGCGTTGAAGATCTCGGCAACTATGGCTACACCTTC. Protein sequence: CSVEDLGNYGYTF.